These T cell receptor beta chains were read from a single sample in a study of T cells after yellow fever vaccination. One entry per CDR3 protein, called by TCRdb with MiXCR from the 5' RACE reads. The sample holds roughly 120,000 distinct CDR3 sequences, 6.5% to 8% seen once. The material was CD4+ T cells sorted from PBMCs, obtained 9 to 11 days after the first yellow fever vaccination. The receptors derive from a young man who received the YFV17D yellow fever vaccine. CDR3s include the opening cysteine and the closing phenylalanine or tryptophan. A D gene is named only where the DNA matches it firmly. The size field is filled for only some rows; it gives once, few, many or a size class.

TRBV5-1	many	.	TRBJ2-3	CASSLPQGTDTQYF	TGCGCCAGCAGCTTGCCGCAGGGCACAGATACGCAGTATTTT
TRBV14	many	.	TRBJ1-4	CASSQEEKLFF	TGTGCCAGCAGCCAAGAGGAGAAACTGTTTTTT
TRBV9	many	.	TRBJ2-6	CASSPDSGANVLTF	TGCGCCAGCAGCCCTGATTCTGGGGCCAACGTCCTGACTTTC
TRBV5-1	.	TRBD2	TRBJ2-1	CASSLVLTSGGAYNEQFF	TGCGCCAGCAGCTTGGTCCTGACTAGCGGGGGGGCATACAATGAGCAGTTCTTC
TRBV4-3	many	.	TRBJ1-2	CASSQESGARGYTF	TGCGCCAGCAGCCAAGAGTCGGGGGCGCGTGGCTACACCTTC
TRBV7-2	few	TRBD1	TRBJ1-4	CASSLGQSSEKLFF	TGTGCCAGCAGTCTGGGACAGTCCTCTGAAAAACTGTTTTTT
TRBV28	many	.	TRBJ1-1	CASSPGPLLRNTEAFF	TGTGCCAGCAGTCCGGGACCTCTCTTGAGGAACACTGAAGCTTTCTTT
TRBV2	many	.	TRBJ1-1	CASSEAAQATEAFF	TGTGCCAGCAGTGAAGCGGCCCAGGCCACAGAAGCTTTCTTT
TRBV7-9	few	TRBD2	TRBJ2-1	CASSLSGGKQFF	TGTGCCAGCAGCCTCAGCGGGGGGAAGCAGTTCTTC
TRBV2	many	.	TRBJ1-2	CASRLEPNMNYGYTF	TGTGCCAGCCGTCTAGAACCCAATATGAACTATGGCTACACCTTC
TRBV7-2	many	.	TRBJ1-5	CASSLVGGQNQPQHF	TGTGCCAGCAGCTTAGTAGGAGGTCAGAATCAGCCCCAGCATTTT
TRBV14	.	TRBD2	TRBJ2-2	CASSRRLAGTTGELFF	TGTGCCAGCAGCCGCCGACTAGCGGGGACCACCGGGGAGCTGTTTTTT
TRBV3-1	many	.	TRBJ2-2	CASSQGGDPTGELFF	TGTGCCAGCAGCCAAGGAGGGGACCCCACCGGGGAGCTGTTTTTT
TRBV4-3	many	.	TRBJ1-6	CASSQALTRQNSPLHF	TGCGCCAGCAGCCAAGCCCTAACTAGACAGAATTCACCCCTCCACTTT
TRBV3-1	.	.	TRBJ2-3	CTCSFRGTDTQYF	TGTACCTGCAGTTTTAGGGGCACAGATACGCAGTATTTT
TRBV5-1	many	TRBD2	TRBJ2-2	CASSLTASGMNTGELFF	TGCGCCAGCAGCTTAACGGCTAGCGGGATGAACACCGGGGAGCTGTTTTTT
TRBV24-1	many	.	TRBJ2-5	CATSDLRGAQETQYF	TGTGCCACCAGTGATTTGAGGGGGGCCCAAGAGACCCAGTACTTC
TRBV7-9	many	.	TRBJ1-4	CASSLGRRKLFF	TGTGCCAGCAGCTTAGGGCGAAGAAAACTGTTTTTT
TRBV20-1	many	TRBD2	TRBJ2-2	CSARPLAGGTGELFF	TGCAGTGCTAGGCCTCTAGCGGGGGGGACCGGGGAGCTGTTTTTT
TRBV7-9	many	.	TRBJ2-2	CASSLIRSNTGELFF	TGTGCCAGCAGCTTAATCAGGAGTAACACCGGGGAGCTGTTTTTT
TRBV29-1	many	.	TRBJ1-1	CSVGRPAGGEAFF	TGCAGCGTCGGACGTCCGGCAGGAGGTGAAGCTTTCTTT
TRBV5-1	.	.	TRBJ2-2	CASSLRELFNTGELFF	TGCGCCAGCAGCCTAAGGGAGTTATTTAACACCGGGGAGCTGTTTTTT
TRBV5-1	many	.	TRBJ2-2	CASIPGDTGELFF	TGCGCCAGCATCCCGGGGGACACCGGGGAGCTGTTTTTT
TRBV3-1	many	.	TRBJ2-5	CASSPRDGVQETQYF	TGTGCCAGCAGCCCCCGGGACGGGGTCCAAGAGACCCAGTACTTC
TRBV11-2	.	TRBD2	TRBJ2-1	CASRNPQGLAGGPGEQFF	TGTGCCAGCAGAAATCCGCAAGGACTAGCGGGGGGGCCGGGAGAGCAGTTCTTC
TRBV7-2	many	TRBD2	TRBJ2-5	CASSQSGGRETQYF	TGTGCCAGCAGCCAGTCGGGGGGGCGTGAGACCCAGTACTTC
TRBV5-1	many	.	TRBJ2-5	CASSLSFRNQETQYF	TGCGCCAGCAGCTTGAGTTTCAGGAACCAAGAGACCCAGTACTTC
TRBV20-1	many	TRBD2	TRBJ2-7	CSARGGGYYVQYF	TGCAGTGCTAGGGGCGGGGGGTACTACGTGCAGTACTTC
TRBV6-5	many	.	TRBJ2-5	CASSSRVQGTQYF	TGTGCCAGCAGTTCCAGGGTACAAGGGACCCAGTACTTC
TRBV3-1	many	.	TRBJ1-2	CASSQDASGVGGYTF	TGTGCCAGCAGCCAAGATGCGAGTGGGGTAGGTGGCTACACCTTC
TRBV12-3/TRBV12-4	many	TRBD2	TRBJ2-5	CASRNGGLAQPAQYF	TGTGCCAGCAGAAATGGGGGACTAGCGCAGCCAGCCCAGTACTTC
TRBV7-2	.	TRBD1	TRBJ2-7	CASSGQTGVYEQYF	TGTGCCAGCAGCGGGCAGACAGGGGTCTACGAGCAGTACTTC
TRBV11-2	many	.	TRBJ2-3	CASSSPLIGTQYF	TGTGCCAGCAGCTCGCCCCTCATCGGTACGCAGTATTTT
TRBV20-1	many	TRBD1	TRBJ2-1	CSATDRDLSNEQFF	TGCAGTGCCACGGACAGGGATCTTAGCAATGAGCAGTTCTTC
TRBV7-9	many	TRBD1	TRBJ1-4	CASSPPPGQGKELFF	TGTGCCAGCAGCCCGCCCCCGGGACAGGGGAAGGAACTGTTTTTT
TRBV3-1	.	.	TRBJ1-6	CASSPTWPDRSPLHF	TGTGCCAGCAGCCCGACTTGGCCTGATAGGTCACCCCTCCACTTT
TRBV20-1	many	TRBD1	TRBJ2-2	CSVPARQGVDTGELFF	TGCAGTGTCCCGGCACGCCAGGGGGTGGATACCGGGGAGCTGTTTTTT